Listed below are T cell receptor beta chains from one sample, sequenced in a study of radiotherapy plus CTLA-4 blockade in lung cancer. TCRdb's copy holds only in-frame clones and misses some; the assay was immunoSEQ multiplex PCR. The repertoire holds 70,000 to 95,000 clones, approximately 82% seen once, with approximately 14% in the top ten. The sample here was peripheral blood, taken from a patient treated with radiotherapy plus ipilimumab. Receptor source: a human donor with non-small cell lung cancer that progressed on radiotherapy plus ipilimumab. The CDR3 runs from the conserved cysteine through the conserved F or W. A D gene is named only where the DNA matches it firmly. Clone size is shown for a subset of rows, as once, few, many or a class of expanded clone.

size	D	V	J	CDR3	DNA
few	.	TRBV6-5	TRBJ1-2	CASSESRDIGYTF	TGTGCCAGCAGTGAGTCCCGGGACATTGGCTACACCTTC
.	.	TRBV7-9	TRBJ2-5	CASSLEGIPQETQYF	TGTGCCAGCAGCTTAGAAGGTATACCACAAGAGACCCAGTACTTC
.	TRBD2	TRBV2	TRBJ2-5	CASSQGLAAETQYF	TGTGCCAGCAGTCAGGGACTAGCAGCAGAGACCCAGTACTTC
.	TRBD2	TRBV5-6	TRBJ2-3	CASKGYWTRAPDTQYF	TGTGCCAGCAAAGGGTACTGGACTAGAGCCCCAGATACGCAGTATTTT
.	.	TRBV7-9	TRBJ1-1	CASSLLSKNTEAFF	TGTGCCAGCAGCTTACTTTCCAAGAACACTGAAGCTTTCTTT
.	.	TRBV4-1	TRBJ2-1	CASSRGYNEQFF	TGCGCCAGCTCTCGGGGATACAATGAGCAGTTCTTC
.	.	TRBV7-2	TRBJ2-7	CAIVIGSRNIGGYEQYF	TGTGCCATCGTAATAGGGTCGAGGAACATTGGGGGATACGAGCAGTACTTC
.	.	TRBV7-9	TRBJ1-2	CASSLLSSGISGYTF	TGTGCCAGCAGCTTACTTTCGTCGGGGATCTCTGGCTACACCTTC
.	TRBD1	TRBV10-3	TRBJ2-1	CAISDRDYNEQFF	TGTGCCATCTCGGACAGGGACTACAATGAGCAGTTCTTC
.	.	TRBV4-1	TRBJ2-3	CASRKVGLAGADTQYF	TGCGCCAGCAGAAAAGTTGGGTTAGCCGGTGCAGATACGCAGTATTTT
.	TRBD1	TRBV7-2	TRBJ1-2	CASSLDREYYGYTF	TGTGCCAGCAGCTTGGACAGGGAATACTATGGCTACACCTTC
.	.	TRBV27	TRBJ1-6	CASRSGMVLSYNSPLHF	TGTGCCAGCAGGTCCGGAATGGTGCTCTCCTATAATTCACCCCTCCACTTT
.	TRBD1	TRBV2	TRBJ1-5	CASRDRWDQPQHF	TGTGCCAGTCGGGACAGGTGGGATCAGCCCCAGCATTTT
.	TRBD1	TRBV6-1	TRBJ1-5	CASSERTGLGVNQPQHF	TGTGCCAGCAGTGAAAGGACAGGGCTCGGCGTTAATCAGCCCCAGCATTTT
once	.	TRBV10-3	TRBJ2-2	CAIMNYGTGELFF	TGTGCCATCATGAATTATGGCACCGGGGAGCTGTTTTTT
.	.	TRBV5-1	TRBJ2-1	CASSLRLASYNEQFF	TGCGCCAGCAGCTTGAGGCTAGCTTCCTACAATGAGCAGTTCTTC
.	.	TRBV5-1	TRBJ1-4	CASSLEGETNEKLFF	TGCGCCAGCAGCTTGGAGGGAGAGACTAATGAAAAACTGTTTTTT
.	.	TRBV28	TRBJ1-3	CASSLLSGNTIYF	TGTGCCAGCAGTTTACTCTCTGGAAACACCATATATTTT
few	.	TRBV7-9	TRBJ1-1	CASSGSMNTEAFF	TGTGCCAGCAGCGGGAGCATGAACACTGAAGCTTTCTTT
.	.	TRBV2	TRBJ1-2	CASSEANVNYGYTF	TGTGCCAGCAGTGAAGCGAACGTAAACTATGGCTACACCTTC
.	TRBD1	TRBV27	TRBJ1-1	CASRVGPGQGLNTEAFF	TGTGCCAGCAGAGTTGGCCCGGGACAGGGATTGAACACTGAAGCTTTCTTT
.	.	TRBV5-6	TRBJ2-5	CASSSDRIQETQYF	TGTGCCAGCAGCTCAGACAGAATTCAAGAGACCCAGTACTTC
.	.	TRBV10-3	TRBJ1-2	CAIRGDTGNYGYTF	TGTGCCATCAGGGGAGACACCGGGAACTATGGCTACACCTTC
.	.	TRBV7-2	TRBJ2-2	CASSVQNGGELFF	TGTGCCAGCAGCGTACAGAACGGCGGGGAGCTGTTTTTT
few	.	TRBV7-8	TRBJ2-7	CASSLDYEQYF	TGTGCCAGCAGCTTAGACTACGAGCAGTACTTC
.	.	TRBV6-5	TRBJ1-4	CASSYSSRGRGEKLFF	TGTGCCAGCAGTTACTCGAGCCGGGGGCGAGGGGAAAAACTGTTTTTT
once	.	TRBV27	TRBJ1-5	CASSLVPPSGSNGQPQHF	TGTGCCAGCAGTTTAGTTCCACCGAGTGGAAGTAATGGTCAGCCCCAGCATTTT
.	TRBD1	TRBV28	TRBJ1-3	CASSQGGAGNTIYF	TGTGCCAGCAGTCAAGGGGGCGCCGGAAACACCATATATTTT
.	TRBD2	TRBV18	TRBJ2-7	CASSLGLAGAYEQYF	TGTGCCAGCTCACTCGGACTAGCGGGGGCCTACGAGCAGTACTTC
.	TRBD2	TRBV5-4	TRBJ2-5	CASSLTPSGGAGETQYF	TGTGCCAGCAGCTTGACCCCTAGCGGGGGGGCGGGGGAGACCCAGTACTTC
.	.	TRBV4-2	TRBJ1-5	CASSQQKIGSGSQPQHF	TGTGCCAGCAGCCAACAAAAAATAGGGAGCGGTAGTCAGCCCCAGCATTTT
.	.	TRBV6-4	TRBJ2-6	CASKGGANVLTF	TGTGCCAGCAAAGGTGGGGCCAACGTCCTGACTTTC
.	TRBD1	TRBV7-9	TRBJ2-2	CASSSQGARELFF	TGTGCCAGCAGCTCGCAGGGGGCGCGGGAGCTGTTTTTT
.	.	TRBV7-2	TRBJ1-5	CASSPGTAQGQPQHF	TGTGCCAGCAGCCCTGGGACGGCTCAGGGGCAGCCCCAGCATTTT
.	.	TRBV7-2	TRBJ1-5	CASSLNRAGDQHF	TGTGCCAGCAGCTTAAATCGGGCCGGGGACCAGCATTTT
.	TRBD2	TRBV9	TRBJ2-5	CASSVTGGGVQYF	TGTGCCAGCAGCGTAACGGGGGGAGGTGTCCAGTACTTC
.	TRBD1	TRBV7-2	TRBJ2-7	CASSLAPSDRAPYEQYF	TGTGCCAGCAGCTTAGCCCCCTCGGACAGGGCCCCCTACGAGCAGTACTTC
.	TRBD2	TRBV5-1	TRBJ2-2	CASSNGRTSGTGELFF	TGCGCCAGCAGCAATGGTAGGACTAGCGGTACCGGGGAGCTGTTTTTT